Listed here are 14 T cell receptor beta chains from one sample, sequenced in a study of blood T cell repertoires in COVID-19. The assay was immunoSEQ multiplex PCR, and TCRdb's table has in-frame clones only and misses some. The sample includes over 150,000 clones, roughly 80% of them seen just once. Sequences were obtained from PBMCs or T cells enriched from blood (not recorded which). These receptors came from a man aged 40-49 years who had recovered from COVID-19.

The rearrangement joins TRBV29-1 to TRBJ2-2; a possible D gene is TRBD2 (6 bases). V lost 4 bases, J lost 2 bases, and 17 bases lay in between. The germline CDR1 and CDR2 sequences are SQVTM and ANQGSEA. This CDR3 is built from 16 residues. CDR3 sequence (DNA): TGCAGCGTTGTCGGAGGGGACGCGTTTAACACCGGGGAGCTGTTTTTT. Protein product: CSVVGGDAFNTGELFF.

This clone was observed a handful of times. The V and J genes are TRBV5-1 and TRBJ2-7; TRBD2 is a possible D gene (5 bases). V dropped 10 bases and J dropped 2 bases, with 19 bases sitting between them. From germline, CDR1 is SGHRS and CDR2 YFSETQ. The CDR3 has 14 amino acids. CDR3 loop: CASNGEDTTYEQYF. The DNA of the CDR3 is TGCGCCTCCAACGGGGAAGACACCACCTACGAGCAGTACTTC.

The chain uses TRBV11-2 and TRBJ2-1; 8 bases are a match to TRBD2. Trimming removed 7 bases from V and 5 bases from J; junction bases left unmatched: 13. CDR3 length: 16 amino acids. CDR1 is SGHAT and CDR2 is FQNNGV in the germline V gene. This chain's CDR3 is CASNPGRGGSHNEQFF. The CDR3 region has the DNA TGTGCCAGCAACCCTGGACGGGGGGGCAGTCACAATGAGCAGTTCTTC.

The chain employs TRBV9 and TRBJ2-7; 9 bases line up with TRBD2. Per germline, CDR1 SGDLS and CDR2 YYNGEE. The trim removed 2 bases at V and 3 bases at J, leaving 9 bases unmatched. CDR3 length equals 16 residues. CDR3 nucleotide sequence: TGTGCCAGCAGCGTTCCGCAACTAGCGGGTAGCTACGAGCAGTACTTC. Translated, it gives CASSVPQLAGSYEQYF.

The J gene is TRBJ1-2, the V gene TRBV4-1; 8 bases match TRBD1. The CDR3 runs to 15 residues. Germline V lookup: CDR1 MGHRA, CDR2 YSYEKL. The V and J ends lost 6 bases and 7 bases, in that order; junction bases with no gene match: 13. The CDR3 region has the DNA TGCGCCAGCAGACAATTACAGGGGGGCCCATTTGGCTACACCTTC. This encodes CASRQLQGGPFGYTF.

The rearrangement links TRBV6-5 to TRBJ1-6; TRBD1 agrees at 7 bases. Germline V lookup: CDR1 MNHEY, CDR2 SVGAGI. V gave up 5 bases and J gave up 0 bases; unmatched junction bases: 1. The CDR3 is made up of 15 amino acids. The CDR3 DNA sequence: TGTGCCAGCAGTCGGGACAGCTCCTATAATTCACCCCTCCACTTT. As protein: CASSRDSSYNSPLHF.

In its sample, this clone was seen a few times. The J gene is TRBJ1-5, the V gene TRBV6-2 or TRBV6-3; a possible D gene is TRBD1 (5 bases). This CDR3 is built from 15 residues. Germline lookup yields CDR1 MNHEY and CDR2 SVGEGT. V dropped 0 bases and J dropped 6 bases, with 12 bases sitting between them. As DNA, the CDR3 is TGTGCCAGCAGTTACTCTTGGGGGGAAACTCAGCCCCAGCATTTT. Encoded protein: CASSYSWGETQPQHF.

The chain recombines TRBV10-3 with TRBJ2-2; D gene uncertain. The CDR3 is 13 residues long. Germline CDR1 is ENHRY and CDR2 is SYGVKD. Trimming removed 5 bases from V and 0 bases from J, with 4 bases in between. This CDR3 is CAISITNTGELFF. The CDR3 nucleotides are TGTGCCATCAGTATCACGAACACCGGGGAGCTGTTTTTT.

In DNA form, the CDR3 reads TGTGCCAGCAGCCTTATAGGACAGGAGTACACTGAAGCTTTCTTT. This translates into CASSLIGQEYTEAFF. The chain employs TRBV7-2 and TRBJ1-1; 7 bases fit TRBD1. This CDR3 has 15 residues. Germline V gene data show CDR1 as SGHTA and CDR2 as FQGNSA. V lost 5 bases to trimming and J lost 3 bases; unmatched junction nucleotides: 9.

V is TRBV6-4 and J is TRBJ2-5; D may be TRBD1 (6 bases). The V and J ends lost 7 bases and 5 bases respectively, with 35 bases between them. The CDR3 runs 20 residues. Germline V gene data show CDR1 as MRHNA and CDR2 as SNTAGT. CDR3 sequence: CASKRNGRGPQGSGEETQYF. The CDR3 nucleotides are TGTGCCAGCAAAAGGAACGGCCGGGGACCACAGGGTTCGGGTGAGGAGACCCAGTACTTC.

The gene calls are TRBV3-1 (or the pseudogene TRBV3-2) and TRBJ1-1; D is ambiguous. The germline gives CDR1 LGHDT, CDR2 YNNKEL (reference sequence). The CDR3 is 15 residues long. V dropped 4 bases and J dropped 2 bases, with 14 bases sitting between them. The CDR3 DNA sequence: TGTGCCAGCAGCCCCCGTAGACTGCGAAACACTGAAGCTTTCTTT. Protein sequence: CASSPRRLRNTEAFF.

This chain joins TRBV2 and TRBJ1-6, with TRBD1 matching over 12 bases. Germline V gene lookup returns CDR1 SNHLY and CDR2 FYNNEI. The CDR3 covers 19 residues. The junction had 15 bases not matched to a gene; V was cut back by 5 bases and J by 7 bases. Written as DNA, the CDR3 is TGTGCCAGCAGTTTTTCCGGGACAGGGGGCTTCGTTGGGAATTCACCCCTCCACTTT. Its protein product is CASSFSGTGGFVGNSPLHF.

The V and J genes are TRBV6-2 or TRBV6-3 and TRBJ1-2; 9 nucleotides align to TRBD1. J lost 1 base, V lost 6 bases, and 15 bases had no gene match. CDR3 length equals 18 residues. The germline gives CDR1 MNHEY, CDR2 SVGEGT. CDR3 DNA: TGTGCCAGCAGCACTCTACGGGACAGGGAAGGGGATAACTATGGCTACACCTTC. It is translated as CASSTLRDREGDNYGYTF.

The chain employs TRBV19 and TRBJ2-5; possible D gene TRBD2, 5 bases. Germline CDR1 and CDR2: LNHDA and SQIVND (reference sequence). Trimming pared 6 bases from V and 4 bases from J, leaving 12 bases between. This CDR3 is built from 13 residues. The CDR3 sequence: CASRGSPPETQYF. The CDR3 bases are TGTGCCAGTAGGGGGAGTCCGCCAGAGACCCAGTACTTC.